The clone carrying this T cell receptor beta chain was seen only a few times. This entry comes from a study of control samples from healthy donors and cancer patients. Trimming left V 0 bases short and J 3 bases short, with 13 bases between. Germline V gene lookup returns CDR1 SGDLS and CDR2 YYNGEE. The CDR3 sequence is 15 residues long. Using immunoSEQ multiplex PCR, the repertoire was profiled, and TCRdb retains in-frame clones only, with some absent. Of about 120,000 clones in the sample, around 88% were seen once. This clonotype was sampled from a middle-aged man in good health. Material for sequencing was blood. The rearrangement links TRBV9 to TRBJ2-7, with D hard to call. The DNA of the CDR3 is TGTGCCAGCAGCGTAGAAACGTCACCTGTCTACGAGCAGTACTTC. This translates into CASSVETSPVYEQYF.